One and the same sample provided the 10 T cell receptor beta chains below, sequenced in a study of cytomegalovirus exposure and HLA in healthy donors (dated by TCRdb to the late 2010s). Libraries came from the immunoSEQ multiplex PCR assay. For the multiplex PCR, a mixture combining 60 forward primers for TCR Vbeta segments and 13 reverse primers for TCR Jbeta segments was used. TCRdb mirrors the immuneACCESS table, restricted to in-frame sequences. Some clones are absent from its copies; in checked studies, under half trace to an unresolved V gene, and the reason for the others is unknown. The sample profile shows 180,000 or so clones; 75% to 90% of them were found once. The ten largest clones take up 6% to 8% of the sample. Sample: PBMCs. The receptors derive from a woman aged 45 to 65 in good health and CMV-seropositive.

This rearrangement joins TRBV5-1 to TRBJ2-1, with D uncertain. Germline CDR1 SGHRS, CDR2 YFSETQ. Trimming took 4 bases from V and 7 from J, leaving 12 bases between them. CDR3 length: 13 residues. The chain's CDR3 is CASSPFSLNEQFF. For the CDR3, the DNA is TGCGCCAGCAGCCCTTTTAGTTTGAATGAGCAGTTCTTC.

This chain uses TRBV10-3 with TRBJ1-3, with a possible D match to TRBD1 (6 bases). This CDR3 contains 16 residues. CDR1 and CDR2 (germline): ENHRY, SYGVKD. The V gene lost 2 bases and the J gene lost 3 bases, with 14 bases spanning the gap. The CDR3 nucleotides read TGTGCCATCAGTGAGGGGGTGGACAGCGTTGGAAACACCATATATTTT. Translated, it gives CAISEGVDSVGNTIYF.

This clone was seen only once. The V and J genes are TRBV2 and TRBJ2-2; D is unresolved. The CDR3 covers 14 residues. The germline gives CDR1 SNHLY, CDR2 FYNNEI. The V and J ends lost 2 bases and 4 bases respectively, with 8 bases between them. The CDR3 bases are TGTGCCAGCAGTGAACGAGTTAGCACCGGGGAGCTGTTTTTT. This translates into CASSERVSTGELFF.

The V gene is TRBV15, the J gene TRBJ2-2, with D possibly TRBD1 on 7 matching bases. V gave up 3 bases and J gave up 3 bases, with 17 bases separating them. There are 17 residues in the CDR3. Germline V gene lookup returns CDR1 LNHNV and CDR2 YYDKDF (reference sequence). Here the CDR3 reads CATSSGRGRGDTGELFF. The CDR3 DNA sequence: TGTGCCACCAGCAGTGGCAGGGGCAGGGGGGACACCGGGGAGCTGTTTTTT.

This clone was seen a single time. This sequence joins TRBV9 and TRBJ2-5, with 9 positions matching TRBD1. V was pared by 0 bases and J by 4 bases, with 7 bases of the junction left unmatched. There are 16 residues in the CDR3. Per germline, CDR1 SGDLS and CDR2 YYNGEE. The chain's CDR3 is CASSVGPGTGTETQYF. The CDR3 DNA reads TGTGCCAGCAGCGTAGGCCCCGGGACAGGGACAGAGACCCAGTACTTC.

This clone was observed a single time. The V gene is TRBV4-3, the J gene TRBJ2-5; possible D gene TRBD2, 6 bases. The CDR3 is 16 amino acids. V lost 3 bases, J lost 7 bases, and 21 bases lay in between. Germline V lookup: CDR1 LGHNA, CDR2 YSLEER. The CDR3 spells CASSHVLNGGGGTQYF. For the CDR3, the DNA is TGCGCCAGCAGCCATGTCCTGAACGGGGGAGGAGGGACCCAGTACTTC.

The count of this clone is one. The chain has TRBV14 and TRBJ2-7; 9 bases fit TRBD1. CDR3 size: 16 residues. Germline V lookup: CDR1 SGHDN, CDR2 FVKESK. After removal of 4 bases from V and 7 bases from J, the junction contained 14 bases not matched to a gene. The CDR3 bases are TGTGCCAGCAGCCGAGGAACACAGGGGGCGCTGGGGGAGCAGTACTTC. It is translated as CASSRGTQGALGEQYF.

The gene calls are TRBV7-9 and TRBJ2-1, with no clear D. Germline CDR1 reads SEHNR; CDR2 reads FQNEAQ (reference sequence). This CDR3 is 13 amino acids long. Trimming took off 3 bases at V and 1 base at J, with 4 bases between the two ends. The CDR3 region has the DNA TGTGCCAGCAGCTTGGCTTCCTACAATGAGCAGTTCTTC. Translation gives CASSLASYNEQFF.

The rearrangement joins TRBV9 to TRBJ2-3, with D maybe TRBD2 (6 bases). In germline, CDR1 is SGDLS, CDR2 YYNGEE. With 0 bases removed from V and 1 base from J, the gap between germline ends came to 9 bases. This CDR3 contains 15 residues. For the CDR3, the DNA is TGTGCCAGCAGCGTAGTAGGGGAGGGCACAGATACGCAGTATTTT. It is translated as CASSVVGEGTDTQYF. The variable domain in full, completed from reference TRBV9 and TRBJ2-3, reads DSGVTQTPKHLITATGQRVTLRCSPRSGDLSVYWYQQSLDQGLQFLIQYYNGEERAKGNILERFSAQQFPDLHSELNLSSLELGDSALYFCASSVVGEGTDTQYFGPGTRLTVL.

V is TRBV6-5 and J is TRBJ1-5, with D perhaps matching TRBD1 (6 bases). CDR3 length equals 15 residues. Germline V lookup: CDR1 MNHEY, CDR2 SVGAGI. V was shortened by 2 bases and J by 5 bases, with 13 bases between the two germline ends. CDR3 coding DNA: TGTGCCAGCAGTTACGAAGGGGCAGGGGATCAGCCCCAGCATTTT. Encoded protein: CASSYEGAGDQPQHF.